Listed below are T cell receptor beta chains from one sample, sequenced in a study of graft-versus-host responses after intestinal transplantation. Sequenced by immunoSEQ multiplex PCR; TCRdb stores in-frame clones only, minus some. The sample has about 80,000 clones, about nine tenths seen once. Sequencing was performed on PBMCs, taken 98 days after intestinal transplantation. The receptors come from a human patient who received an intestinal transplant, so some T cells may come from the graft donor. Both conserved end residues are part of each CDR3. A D gene is named only where the DNA matches it firmly. Not all rows give a size; the values are once, few, many and, for expanded clones, a class.

d_gene	v_gene	j_gene	abundance	CDR3aa	CDR3nt
TRBD2	TRBV5-1	TRBJ2-2	-	CASSTGTSGTGELFF	TGCGCCAGCAGCACAGGGACTAGTGGTACCGGGGAGCTGTTTTTT
-	TRBV6-5	TRBJ2-1	-	CASSPWGNEQFF	TGTGCCAGCAGTCCTTGGGGGAATGAGCAGTTCTTC
-	TRBV25-1	TRBJ1-1	-	CASSRNTEAFF	TGTGCCAGCAGTAGGAACACTGAAGCTTTCTTT
TRBD1	TRBV6-5	TRBJ2-7	-	CASSVTGTSYEQYF	TGTGCCAGCAGTGTGACAGGGACCTCCTACGAGCAGTACTTC
TRBD2	TRBV4-1	TRBJ2-1	-	CASSQPNGGTHNEQFF	TGCGCCAGCAGCCAGCCTAACGGGGGGACCCACAATGAGCAGTTCTTC
-	TRBV15	TRBJ2-4	-	CATSRDLAKNIQYF	TGTGCCACCAGCAGAGATCTGGCCAAAAACATTCAGTACTTC
-	TRBV27	TRBJ1-1	-	CASSFGPATEAFF	TGTGCCAGCAGTTTTGGCCCGGCCACTGAAGCTTTCTTT
-	TRBV5-6	TRBJ2-7	few	CASGLLLYEQYF	TGTGCCAGCGGACTCCTCCTCTACGAGCAGTACTTC
TRBD2	TRBV19	TRBJ2-1	-	CASSGLANEQFF	TGTGCCAGTAGTGGACTAGCAAATGAGCAGTTCTTC
TRBD2	TRBV18	TRBJ2-7	-	CASSLLATSYEQYF	TGTGCCAGCTCATTACTAGCGACATCCTACGAGCAGTACTTC
-	TRBV28	TRBJ2-4	-	CASSLWQGSRTLAKNIQYF	TGTGCCAGCAGTTTATGGCAGGGGTCTCGAACACTAGCCAAAAACATTCAGTACTTC
-	TRBV7-7	TRBJ2-3	-	CASSLGVGGLADTQYF	TGTGCCAGCAGCTTAGGAGTGGGGGGGCTCGCAGATACGCAGTATTTT
TRBD1	TRBV28	TRBJ1-1	-	CAGRETGRNTEAFF	TGTGCCGGTCGGGAGACAGGGCGGAACACTGAAGCTTTCTTT
TRBD1	TRBV11-2	TRBJ2-1	-	CASSLGPRDRVWNEQFF	TGTGCCAGCAGCTTAGGGCCCCGGGACAGGGTTTGGAATGAGCAGTTCTTC
-	TRBV6-4	TRBJ1-2	-	CASRGPPGYGYTF	TGTGCCAGCAGGGGACCCCCAGGCTATGGCTACACCTTC
-	TRBV4-2	TRBJ2-7	once	CASSQGGGYEQYF	TGTGCCAGCAGCCAGGGGGGAGGCTACGAGCAGTACTTC
-	TRBV6-5	TRBJ1-5	-	CASTYGTPSNQPQHF	TGTGCCAGCACATACGGGACGCCTAGCAATCAGCCCCAGCATTTT
-	TRBV7-3	TRBJ2-5	-	CASSSSGWGTGETQYF	TGTGCCAGCAGCTCTTCGGGGTGGGGGACTGGGGAGACCCAGTACTTC
-	TRBV2	TRBJ1-6	few	CASRPFFGHSPLHF	TGTGCCAGCAGACCCTTTTTCGGGCATTCACCCCTCCACTTT
TRBD1	TRBV5-1	TRBJ1-4	-	CASSWRTGKKLFF	TGCGCCAGCAGCTGGAGGACAGGGAAAAAACTGTTTTTT
-	TRBV6-5	TRBJ2-3	-	CASRAGHTDTQYF	TGTGCCAGCCGAGCGGGACACACAGATACGCAGTATTTT
-	TRBV5-1	TRBJ1-1	-	CASSLAGGEDTEAFF	TGCGCCAGCAGCTTGGCCGGGGGTGAGGACACTGAAGCTTTCTTT
-	TRBV27	TRBJ2-7	-	CASRDSHLFYEQYF	TGTGCCAGCCGAGACAGCCACCTTTTCTACGAGCAGTACTTC
-	TRBV5-1	TRBJ2-7	-	CASSLVGRSRGYF	TGCGCCAGCAGCTTGGTAGGCAGGTCAAGGGGGTACTTC
-	TRBV6-6	TRBJ2-5	-	CASSVQGGQETQYF	TGTGCCAGCAGTGTTCAGGGAGGCCAAGAGACCCAGTACTTC
-	TRBV27	TRBJ2-5	-	CASSLFWGETQYF	TGTGCCAGCAGTTTATTCTGGGGGGAGACCCAGTACTTC
-	TRBV10-3	TRBJ2-7	-	CAISDLYEQYF	TGTGCCATCAGTGATCTGTACGAGCAGTACTTC
-	TRBV10-2	TRBJ2-2	-	CASSDRANTGELFF	TGCGCCAGCAGTGACAGGGCAAACACCGGGGAGCTGTTTTTT
-	TRBV7-9	TRBJ2-1	-	CASSLVGRNEQFF	TGTGCCAGCAGCTTAGTAGGGCGAAATGAGCAGTTCTTC
TRBD2	TRBV5-4	TRBJ2-1	-	CASSVAGRGEQFF	TGTGCCAGCAGCGTCGCAGGGAGGGGTGAGCAGTTCTTC
-	TRBV13	TRBJ2-2	-	CASSVSRDTFTGELFF	TGTGCCAGCAGCGTGTCCCGGGACACCTTCACCGGGGAGCTGTTTTTT
-	TRBV5-1	TRBJ1-2	-	CASSFTGYGYTF	TGCGCCAGCAGCTTTACAGGGTATGGCTACACCTTC
TRBD1	TRBV11-2	TRBJ1-4	-	CASSSNIGQATNEKLFF	TGTGCCAGCAGTTCTAATATAGGACAGGCAACTAATGAAAAACTGTTTTTT
TRBD1	TRBV5-1	TRBJ2-7	-	CASSLTPGQAEYEQYF	TGCGCCAGCAGCTTGACTCCCGGACAGGCGGAATATGAGCAGTACTTC
TRBD2	TRBV28	TRBJ2-7	-	CASSLVSSGRGREQYF	TGTGCCAGCAGTTTAGTGTCTAGCGGGAGGGGGCGCGAGCAGTACTTC
-	TRBV5-1	TRBJ1-3	few	CASSTDGNTIYF	TGCGCCAGCAGCACAGACGGAAACACCATATATTTT
TRBD2	TRBV4-2	TRBJ2-1	-	CASSQDDGRNNEQFF	TGTGCCAGCAGCCAAGATGACGGGAGGAACAATGAGCAGTTCTTC
-	TRBV28	TRBJ1-2	-	CASSFLHGYTF	TGTGCCAGCAGTTTTCTACATGGCTACACCTTC
-	TRBV30	TRBJ2-7	-	CAWSGTKLGYEQYF	TGTGCCTGGAGTGGGACCAAACTCGGCTACGAGCAGTACTTC
-	TRBV5-1	TRBJ2-7	-	CASSLKARDYEQYF	TGCGCCAGCAGCTTGAAGGCCAGGGATTACGAGCAGTACTTC
-	TRBV30	TRBJ1-1	-	CAWSVGFNTEAFF	TGTGCCTGGAGTGTCGGTTTCAACACTGAGGCTTTCTTT
TRBD1	TRBV2	TRBJ2-7	-	CASSEDRGFSYEQYF	TGTGCCAGCAGTGAGGACAGGGGGTTCTCCTACGAGCAGTACTTC
-	TRBV5-1	TRBJ2-1	-	CASSLSLSSYNEQFF	TGCGCCAGCAGCTTGAGCCTAAGCTCCTACAATGAGCAGTTCTTC
-	TRBV11-3	TRBJ2-7	-	CASSLERSSYEQYF	TGTGCCAGCAGCTTAGAACGGAGCTCCTACGAGCAGTACTTC
TRBD1	TRBV5-1	TRBJ2-7	-	CASSLTGAGGMYEQYF	TGCGCCAGCAGCTTGACGGGGGCAGGGGGCATGTACGAGCAGTACTTC
-	TRBV19	TRBJ2-3	once	CASSIKARDLPGDTQYF	TGTGCCAGTAGTATTAAGGCTCGGGACTTACCGGGGGATACGCAGTATTTT
-	TRBV30	TRBJ1-5	-	CAWSGNRAPNQPQHF	TGTGCCTGGAGTGGGAACAGGGCCCCGAATCAGCCCCAGCATTTT
-	TRBV5-1	TRBJ2-7	-	CASSLVPTVSYEQYF	TGCGCCAGCAGCTTGGTCCCGACAGTTAGCTACGAGCAGTACTTC
TRBD2	TRBV19	TRBJ2-1	few	CASSSLTSGTRDEQFF	TGTGCCAGTAGTTCCCTGACTAGCGGAACTAGGGATGAGCAGTTCTTC
-	TRBV15	TRBJ2-5	once	CATSRGMGTQYF	TGTGCCACCAGCAGAGGGATGGGGACCCAGTACTTC
-	TRBV29-1	TRBJ2-5	-	CSVEAMAAETQYF	TGCAGCGTTGAAGCGATGGCTGCGGAGACCCAGTACTTC
TRBD2	TRBV5-1	TRBJ2-7	-	CASSLSTNIRGFLAGGPRPEQYF	TGCGCCAGCAGCCTCTCCACCAACATTCGGGGGTTTCTAGCGGGAGGGCCACGCCCCGAGCAGTACTTC
TRBD1	TRBV2	TRBJ1-2	-	CASSLGTGSGYTF	TGTGCCAGCAGTCTAGGGACAGGGAGTGGCTACACCTTC
-	TRBV27	TRBJ2-6	once	CASTKSSSGANVLTF	TGTGCCAGCACCAAATCGTCCTCTGGGGCCAACGTCCTGACTTTC